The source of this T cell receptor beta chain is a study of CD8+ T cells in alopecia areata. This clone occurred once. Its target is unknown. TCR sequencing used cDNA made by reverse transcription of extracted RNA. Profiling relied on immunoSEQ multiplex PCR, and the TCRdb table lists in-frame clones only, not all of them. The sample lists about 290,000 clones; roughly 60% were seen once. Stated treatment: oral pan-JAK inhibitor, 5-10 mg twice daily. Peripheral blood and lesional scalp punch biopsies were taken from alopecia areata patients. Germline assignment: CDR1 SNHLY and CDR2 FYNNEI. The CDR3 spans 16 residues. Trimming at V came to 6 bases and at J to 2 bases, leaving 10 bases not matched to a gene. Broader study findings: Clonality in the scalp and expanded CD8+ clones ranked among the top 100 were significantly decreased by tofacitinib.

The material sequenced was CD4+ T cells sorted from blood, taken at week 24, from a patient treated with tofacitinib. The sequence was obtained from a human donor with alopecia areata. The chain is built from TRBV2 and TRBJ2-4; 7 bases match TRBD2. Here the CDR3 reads CASSLGGLSPKNIQYF. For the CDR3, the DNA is TGTGCCAGCAGCCTCGGGGGGTTGAGCCCCAAAAACATTCAGTACTTC.